A single sample gave rise to the 26 T cell receptor beta chains below, sequenced in a study of blood T cell repertoires in COVID-19. Profiling relied on immunoSEQ multiplex PCR, and the TCRdb table lists in-frame clones only, not all of them. The sample has about 280,000 clones, roughly 85% seen once; the top ten hold roughly 5.3%. The sample comprised peripheral blood. These TCRs come from a man aged 50-59 years with active or convalescent COVID-19.

This clone was detected a few times. The rearrangement uses TRBV5-4 and TRBJ2-7, with TRBD2 identical over 11 bases. V gave up 4 bases and J gave up 8 bases; unmatched junction bases: 11. This CDR3 has 15 residues. The germline CDR1 and CDR2 sequences are SGHNT and YYREEE (reference sequence). This chain's CDR3 is CASSLGLAGSGKQYF. The CDR3 region has the DNA TGTGCCAGCAGCCTCGGACTAGCGGGCTCCGGGAAGCAGTACTTC.

This chain uses TRBV4-1 with TRBJ1-3; possible D gene TRBD1, 6 bases. V lost 4 bases and J 0 bases, leaving 10 bases between the germline ends. CDR3 length: 15 residues. Germline values: CDR1 MGHRA, CDR2 YSYEKL. CDR3 sequence: CASSRRGSSGNTIYF. DNA of the CDR3: TGCGCCAGCAGCCGCAGGGGTTCCTCTGGAAACACCATATATTTT.

V usage is TRBV28 and J usage is TRBJ1-1; D unclear. V lost 2 bases and J 4 bases, leaving 11 bases between the germline ends. Germline CDR1 is MDHEN and CDR2 is SYDVKM. This CDR3 has 14 amino acids. The CDR3 region is CASSLHTPRTEAFF. In DNA, the CDR3 is TGTGCCAGCAGTTTACACACCCCCCGCACTGAAGCTTTCTTT. Complete variable domain (other parts from reference TRBV28 and TRBJ1-1): DVKVTQSSRYLVKRTGEKVFLECVQDMDHENMFWYRQDPGLGLRLIYFSYDVKMKEKGDIPEGYSVSREKKERFSLILESASTNQTSMYLCASSLHTPRTEAFFGQGTRLTVV.

The chain is built from TRBV28 and TRBJ1-5; 9 nucleotides match TRBD1. J gave up 5 bases and V 4 bases, and 3 bases lay outside the gene matches. Germline CDR1 MDHEN, CDR2 SYDVKM. CDR3 size: 14 residues. CDR3 sequence (DNA): TGTGCCAGCAGTTCCGACAGGGGGGATCAGCCCCAGCATTTT. This encodes CASSSDRGDQPQHF. The complete variable domain, with remaining parts taken from reference TRBV28 and TRBJ1-5, reads DVKVTQSSRYLVKRTGEKVFLECVQDMDHENMFWYRQDPGLGLRLIYFSYDVKMKEKGDIPEGYSVSREKKERFSLILESASTNQTSMYLCASSSDRGDQPQHFGDGTRLSIL.

Only a few counts were recorded for this clone. The chain couples TRBV11-2 to TRBJ2-2; TRBD1 aligns across 7 bases. CDR3 size: 15 residues. The ends lost 5 bases at V and 7 bases at J; junction bases unmatched: 10. Per the germline V gene, CDR1 is SGHAT and CDR2 is FQNNGV. For the CDR3, the DNA is TGTGCCAGCAGCACATACAGGGGTAGGAGCGGGGAGCTGTTTTTT. It translates to CASSTYRGRSGELFF.

The chain is built from TRBV4-1 and TRBJ2-2; D might be TRBD2 (6 bases). The V gene's germline CDR1 is MGHRA and CDR2 YSYEKL. This CDR3 contains 15 residues. V was trimmed by 5 bases and J by 4 bases, leaving 14 bases between them. DNA of the CDR3: TGCGCCAGCAGCTGGGGGGAGTTGGGCACCGGGGAGCTGTTTTTT. Amino acids: CASSWGELGTGELFF.

This sequence joins TRBV7-2 and TRBJ2-2; no clear D. Germline CDR1 and CDR2: SGHTA and FQGNSA. The ends were cut back, 3 bases at V and 0 bases at J, with 11 bases in the middle. This CDR3 has 16 residues. The CDR3 loop is CASSLQMPSNTGELFF. DNA for the CDR3: TGTGCCAGCAGCTTGCAGATGCCCTCGAACACCGGGGAGCTGTTTTTT. The variable domain in full, completed from reference TRBV7-2 and TRBJ2-2, reads GAGVSQSPSNKVTEKGKDVELRCDPISGHTALYWYRQSLGQGLEFLIYFQGNSAPDKSGLPSDRFSAERTGGSVSTLTIQRTQQEDSAVYLCASSLQMPSNTGELFFGEGSRLTVL.

J is TRBJ2-3 and V is TRBV30, with 8 bases fitting TRBD2. Per germline, CDR1 GTSNPN and CDR2 SVGIG (reference sequence). There are 13 residues in the CDR3. V lost 4 bases, J lost 3 bases, and 3 bases stayed unmatched. CDR3 DNA sequence: TGTGCCTGGACGGGACTAGGAACAGATACGCAGTATTTT. It specifies CAWTGLGTDTQYF. Combining the CDR3 with reference TRBV30 and TRBJ2-3 gives the whole variable domain SQTIHQWPATLVQPVGSPLSLECTVEGTSNPNLYWYRQAAGRGLQLLFYSVGIGQISSEVPQNLSASRPQDRQFILSSKKLLLSDSGFYLCAWTGLGTDTQYFGPGTRLTVL.

The chain has TRBV5-5 and TRBJ2-4, with 8 bases aligning to TRBD2. This CDR3 is built from 15 residues. Germline CDR1 is SGHKS and CDR2 is YYEKEE (reference sequence). With V trimmed by 4 bases and J by 0 bases, 3 bases remained unmatched. CDR3 loop: CASSLLAGAKNIQYF. In nucleotides, the CDR3 is TGTGCCAGCAGCCTTCTAGCGGGAGCCAAAAACATTCAGTACTTC.

This clone has only a few counts. The chain couples TRBV28 to TRBJ1-5, with D unresolved. Germline V gene sequence: CDR1 MDHEN, CDR2 SYDVKM. Deletions cut 3 bases from V and 4 bases from J, with 10 bases between. The CDR3 length is 14 residues. The CDR3 loop reads CASSFAGLNQPQHF. The CDR3 DNA reads TGTGCCAGCAGTTTCGCGGGTTTAAATCAGCCCCAGCATTTT. The full variable domain, completed using reference TRBV28 and TRBJ1-5, is DVKVTQSSRYLVKRTGEKVFLECVQDMDHENMFWYRQDPGLGLRLIYFSYDVKMKEKGDIPEGYSVSREKKERFSLILESASTNQTSMYLCASSFAGLNQPQHFGDGTRLSIL.

The chain has TRBV28 and TRBJ1-6; D not resolved. The germline V gene encodes CDR1 MDHEN and CDR2 SYDVKM. The V gene lost 3 bases and the J gene lost 9 bases, with 6 bases spanning the gap. This CDR3 has 12 amino acids. The chain's CDR3 is CASSFLFSPLHF. Written as DNA, the CDR3 is TGTGCCAGCAGTTTTCTCTTTTCACCCCTCCACTTT.

The V gene is TRBV18, the J gene TRBJ2-7; a weak D match, TRBD1 (7 bases). Germline lookup yields CDR1 KGHSH and CDR2 LQKENI. This CDR3 spans 13 amino acids. The ends were cut back, 3 bases at V and 11 bases at J, with 17 bases in the middle. The CDR3 here is CASSPIRGENKYF. In nucleotides, the CDR3 is TGTGCCAGCTCACCCATCAGGGGGGAAAATAAGTACTTC.

The chain employs TRBV18 and TRBJ2-4, with D maybe TRBD1 (5 bases). This CDR3 spans 16 amino acids. V was shortened by 6 bases and J by 1 base, with 16 bases between the two germline ends. Germline CDR1 is KGHSH and CDR2 is LQKENI. CDR3 loop: CASSWWGQLAKNIQYF. In DNA, the CDR3 is TGTGCCAGCTCGTGGTGGGGCCAGTTGGCCAAAAACATTCAGTACTTC.

This rearrangement joins TRBV5-1 to TRBJ2-1; D is possibly TRBD1 (5 bases). Germline loops: CDR1 SGHRS, CDR2 YFSETQ. This CDR3 has 15 amino acids. Trimming stripped 4 bases from V and 5 bases from J, with 16 bases between. In DNA form, the CDR3 reads TGCGCCAGCAGCCTCAGTGGACAAATCAACAATGAGCAGTTCTTC. This translates into CASSLSGQINNEQFF.

This chain uses TRBV7-9 with TRBJ2-1; 9 nucleotides agree with TRBD2. The CDR3 covers 18 residues. In germline, CDR1 is SEHNR, CDR2 FQNEAQ (reference sequence). V dropped 1 base and J dropped 4; count of bases not matched to a gene: 11. The CDR3 is CASSLVLGGRGQYNEQFF. The CDR3 DNA is TGTGCCAGCAGCTTAGTACTAGGCGGGAGGGGACAATACAATGAGCAGTTCTTC.

V usage is TRBV27 and J usage is TRBJ1-5; perhaps TRBD1 as D (5 bases). The CDR3 is made up of 18 amino acids. V dropped 5 bases and J dropped 2 bases, with 22 bases sitting between them. From germline, CDR1 is MNHEY and CDR2 SMNVEV (reference sequence). The CDR3 DNA sequence: TGTGCCAGCAGTCCTCAGGGCGGGGGTAGGTATGGCAATCAGCCCCAGCATTTT. It encodes CASSPQGGGRYGNQPQHF.

CDR3 DNA: TGTGCCAGCAGCCCCCGTATACACGGGGAAGCTTTCTTT. Translating gives CASSPRIHGEAFF. V is TRBV11-1 and J is TRBJ1-1; D is ambiguous. The V gene lost 5 bases and the J gene lost 8 bases, with 15 bases spanning the gap. Per germline, CDR1 SGHAT and CDR2 FQDESV (reference sequence). The CDR3 spans 13 residues.

The chain links TRBV5-1 to TRBJ2-5; 11 bases are shared with TRBD2. The CDR3 is 16 residues long. V lost 5 bases to trimming and J lost 0 bases; unmatched junction nucleotides: 6. The germline gives CDR1 SGHRS, CDR2 YFSETQ. The CDR3 here is CASRLAGVGYQETQYF. The CDR3 region has the DNA TGCGCCAGCAGACTAGCGGGAGTAGGGTACCAAGAGACCCAGTACTTC.

This chain uses TRBV19 with TRBJ1-2; D is perhaps TRBD1 (5 bases). V lost 3 bases and J lost 5, with 16 bases in between. The germline V gene has CDR1 LNHDA and CDR2 SQIVND (reference sequence). There are 15 residues in the CDR3. CDR3 loop: CASSMGGALTYGYTF. CDR3 in DNA: TGTGCCAGTAGTATGGGAGGGGCCCTTACATATGGCTACACCTTC.

V and J are TRBV4-2 and TRBJ2-1, with 11 bases identical to TRBD1. CDR1 LGHNA and CDR2 YNFKEQ come from the germline V gene. Trimming cost V 3 bases and J 3 bases; bases outside gene matches: 4. The CDR3 covers 16 residues. In DNA form, the CDR3 reads TGTGCCAGCAGCCAGGGGGGACAGGGGGTCTACAATGAGCAGTTCTTC. The encoded protein is CASSQGGQGVYNEQFF.

The V call is TRBV6-5, the J call TRBJ2-2; TRBD2 agrees at 8 bases. The CDR3 runs 14 residues. Germline loops: CDR1 MNHEY, CDR2 SVGAGI. V lost 6 bases and J lost 2; bases outside the gene matches: 2. The CDR3 DNA follows: TGTGCCAGCAGACTAGCGGACAACACCGGGGAGCTGTTTTTT. This codes for CASRLADNTGELFF.

This chain joins TRBV7-8 and TRBJ2-7; a weak D match, TRBD1 (5 bases). This CDR3 is built from 13 residues. V was trimmed by 8 bases and J by 0 bases, leaving 11 bases between them. CDR1 and CDR2 (germline): SGHVS, FQNEAQ. The CDR3 spells CASATAHSYEQYF. The CDR3 bases are TGTGCCAGCGCGACAGCCCACTCCTACGAGCAGTACTTC. The full variable domain, completed using reference TRBV7-8 and TRBJ2-7, is GAGVSQSPRYKVAKRGQDVALRCDPISGHVSLFWYQQALGQGPEFLTYFQNEAQLDKSGLPSDRFFAERPEGSVSTLKIQRTQQEDSAVYLCASATAHSYEQYFGPGTRLTVT.

This sequence joins TRBV5-4 and TRBJ2-3; 12 nucleotides line up with TRBD1. J was trimmed by 4 bases and V by 7 bases; bases with no gene match: 1. The CDR3 contains 13 residues. Germline V gene data show CDR1 as SGHNT and CDR2 as YYREEE (reference sequence). Written as DNA, the CDR3 is TGTGCCAGCTGGGACAGGGGGCCAGATACGCAGTATTTT. The encoded protein is CASWDRGPDTQYF. Full variable domain (rest looked up from reference TRBV5-4 and TRBJ2-3): ETGVTQSPTHLIKTRGQQVTLRCSSQSGHNTVSWYQQALGQGPQFIFQYYREEENGRGNFPPRFSGLQFPNYSSELNVNALELDDSALYLCASWDRGPDTQYFGPGTRLTVL.

The chain employs TRBV5-4 and TRBJ1-2, with 12 bases that match TRBD1. V shed 3 bases and J 7 bases; nucleotides not matched to a gene: 7. The CDR3 is 15 amino acids. Germline V gene sequence: CDR1 SGHNT, CDR2 YYREEE (reference sequence). Here the CDR3 reads CASSSPGQGAGGYTF. In DNA form, the CDR3 reads TGTGCCAGCAGCTCACCGGGACAGGGGGCGGGTGGCTACACCTTC. The full variable domain, in which reference TRBV5-4 and TRBJ1-2 provide the parts outside the CDR3, is ETGVTQSPTHLIKTRGQQVTLRCSSQSGHNTVSWYQQALGQGPQFIFQYYREEENGRGNFPPRFSGLQFPNYSSELNVNALELDDSALYLCASSSPGQGAGGYTFGSGTRLTVV.

This clone was counted a single time. The rearrangement links TRBV5-1 to TRBJ2-2; TRBD1 matches 8 bases. The CDR3 is 15 amino acids. CDR1 and CDR2 from the germline V gene are SGHRS and YFSETQ. V trimming: 4 bases; J trimming: 6 bases; junction bases outside the gene matches: 8. The CDR3 region is CASSIRTGGAGELFF. The CDR3 DNA follows: TGCGCCAGCAGCATTCGTACAGGGGGTGCCGGGGAGCTGTTTTTT.

This chain joins TRBV27 and TRBJ2-1; 9 nucleotides agree with TRBD1. With 4 bases clipped from V and 1 base from J, the junction kept 2 bases outside the gene matches. The CDR3 length is 15 residues. Germline loops: CDR1 MNHEY, CDR2 SMNVEV (reference sequence). The CDR3 bases are TGTGCCAGCAGTTCGGACAGGGGATCCTACAATGAGCAGTTCTTC. Translated: CASSSDRGSYNEQFF.